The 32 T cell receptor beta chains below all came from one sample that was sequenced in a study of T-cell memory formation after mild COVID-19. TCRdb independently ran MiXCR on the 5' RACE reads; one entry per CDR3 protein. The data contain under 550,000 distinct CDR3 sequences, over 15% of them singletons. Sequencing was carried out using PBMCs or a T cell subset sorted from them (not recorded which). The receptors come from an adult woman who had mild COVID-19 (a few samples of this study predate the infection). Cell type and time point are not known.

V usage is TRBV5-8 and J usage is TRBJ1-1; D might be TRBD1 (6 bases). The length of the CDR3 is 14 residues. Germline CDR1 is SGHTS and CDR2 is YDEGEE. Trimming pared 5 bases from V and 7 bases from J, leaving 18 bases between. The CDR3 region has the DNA TGTGCCAGCAGACCGTCAATGGGGGGCGGTGAAGCTTTCTTT. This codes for CASRPSMGGGEAFF.

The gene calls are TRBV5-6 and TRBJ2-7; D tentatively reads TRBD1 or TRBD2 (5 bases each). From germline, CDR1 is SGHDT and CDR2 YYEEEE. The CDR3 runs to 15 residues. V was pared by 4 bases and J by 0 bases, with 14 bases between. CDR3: CASSGAEGSSYEQYF. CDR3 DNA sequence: TGTGCCAGCAGCGGCGCAGAGGGGAGCTCCTACGAGCAGTACTTC.

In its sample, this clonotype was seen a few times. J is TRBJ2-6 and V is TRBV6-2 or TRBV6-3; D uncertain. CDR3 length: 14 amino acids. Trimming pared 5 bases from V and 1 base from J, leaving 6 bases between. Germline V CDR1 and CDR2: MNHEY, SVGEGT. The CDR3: CASSAPSGANVLTF. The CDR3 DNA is TGTGCCAGCAGTGCCCCGTCTGGGGCCAACGTCCTGACTTTC.

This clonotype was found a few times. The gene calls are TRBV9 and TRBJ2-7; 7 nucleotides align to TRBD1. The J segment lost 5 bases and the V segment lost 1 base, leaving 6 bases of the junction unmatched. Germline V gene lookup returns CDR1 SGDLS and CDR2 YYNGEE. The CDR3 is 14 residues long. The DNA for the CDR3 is TGTGCCAGCAGCGTACATACAGGGGAGAACGAGCAGTACTTC. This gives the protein CASSVHTGENEQYF.

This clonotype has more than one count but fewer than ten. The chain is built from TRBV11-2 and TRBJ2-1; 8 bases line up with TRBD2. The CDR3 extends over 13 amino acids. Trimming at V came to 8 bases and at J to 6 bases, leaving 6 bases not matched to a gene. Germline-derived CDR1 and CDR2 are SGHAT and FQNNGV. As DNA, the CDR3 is TGTGCCAGCGTAGAGGCGGGAGGCAATGAGCAGTTCTTC. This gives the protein CASVEAGGNEQFF.

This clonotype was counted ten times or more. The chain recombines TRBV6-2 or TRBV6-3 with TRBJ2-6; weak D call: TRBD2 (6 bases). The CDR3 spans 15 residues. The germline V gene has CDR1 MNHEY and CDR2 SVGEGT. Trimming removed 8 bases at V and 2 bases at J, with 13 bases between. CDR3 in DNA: TGTGCCAGCCCCGGAGGGGTAACTGGGGCCAACGTCCTGACTTTC. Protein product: CASPGGVTGANVLTF.

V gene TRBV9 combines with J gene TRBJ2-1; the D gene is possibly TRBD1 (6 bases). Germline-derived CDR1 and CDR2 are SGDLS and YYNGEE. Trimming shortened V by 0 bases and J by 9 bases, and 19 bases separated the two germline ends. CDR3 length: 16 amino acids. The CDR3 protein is CASSVAGQGGWGEQFF. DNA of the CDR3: TGTGCCAGCAGCGTAGCTGGGCAAGGGGGTTGGGGTGAGCAGTTCTTC.

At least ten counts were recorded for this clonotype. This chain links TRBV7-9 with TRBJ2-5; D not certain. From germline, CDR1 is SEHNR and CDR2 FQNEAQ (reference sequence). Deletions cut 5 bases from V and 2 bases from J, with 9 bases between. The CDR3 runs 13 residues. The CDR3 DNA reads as TGTGCCAGCAGCCGCTCGGGTCAAGAGACCCAGTACTTC. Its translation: CASSRSGQETQYF.

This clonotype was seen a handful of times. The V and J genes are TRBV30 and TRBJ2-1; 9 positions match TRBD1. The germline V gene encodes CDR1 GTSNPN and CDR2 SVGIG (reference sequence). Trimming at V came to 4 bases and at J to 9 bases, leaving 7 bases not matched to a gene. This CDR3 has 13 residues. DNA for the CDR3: TGTGCCTGGAACCGGGACAGGGTCGGTGAGCAGTTCTTC. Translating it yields CAWNRDRVGEQFF.

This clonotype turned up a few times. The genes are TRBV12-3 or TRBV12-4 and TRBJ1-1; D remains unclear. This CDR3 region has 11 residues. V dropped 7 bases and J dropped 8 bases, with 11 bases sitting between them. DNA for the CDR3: TGTGCCAGCACTTCAAGGAGGGAAGCTTTCTTT. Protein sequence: CASTSRREAFF.

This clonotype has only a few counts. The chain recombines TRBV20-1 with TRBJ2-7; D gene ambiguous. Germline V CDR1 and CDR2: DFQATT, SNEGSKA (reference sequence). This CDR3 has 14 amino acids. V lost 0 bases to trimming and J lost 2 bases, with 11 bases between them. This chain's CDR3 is CSARDRSVTYEQYF. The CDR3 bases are TGCAGTGCTAGAGATCGAAGCGTAACCTACGAGCAGTACTTC.

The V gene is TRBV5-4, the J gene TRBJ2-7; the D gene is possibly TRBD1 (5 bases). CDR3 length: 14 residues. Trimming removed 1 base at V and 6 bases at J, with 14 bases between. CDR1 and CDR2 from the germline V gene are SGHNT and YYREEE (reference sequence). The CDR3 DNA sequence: TGTGCCAGCAGCTTGAGTGGCAGGGAACGCGAGCAGTACTTC. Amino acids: CASSLSGREREQYF.

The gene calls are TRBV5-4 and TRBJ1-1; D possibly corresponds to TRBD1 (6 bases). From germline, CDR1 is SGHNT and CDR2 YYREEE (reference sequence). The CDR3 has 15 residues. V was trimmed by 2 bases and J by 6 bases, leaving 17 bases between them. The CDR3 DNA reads TGTGCCAGCAGCTTCGAGATAATACCAGGGGCTGAAGCTTTCTTT. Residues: CASSFEIIPGAEAFF.

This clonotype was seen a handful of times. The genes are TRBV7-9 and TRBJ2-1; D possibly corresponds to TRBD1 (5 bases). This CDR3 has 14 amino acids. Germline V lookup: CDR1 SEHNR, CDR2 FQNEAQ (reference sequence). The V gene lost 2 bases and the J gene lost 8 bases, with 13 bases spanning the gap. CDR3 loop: CASSLRRGADEQFF. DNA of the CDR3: TGTGCCAGCAGCTTACGACGTGGGGCGGATGAGCAGTTCTTC.

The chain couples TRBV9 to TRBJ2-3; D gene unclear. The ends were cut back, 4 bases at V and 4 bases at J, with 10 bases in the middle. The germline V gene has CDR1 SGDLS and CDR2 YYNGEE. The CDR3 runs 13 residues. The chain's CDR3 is CASSPRAPDTQYF. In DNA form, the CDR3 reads TGTGCCAGCAGCCCCCGAGCCCCAGATACGCAGTATTTT.

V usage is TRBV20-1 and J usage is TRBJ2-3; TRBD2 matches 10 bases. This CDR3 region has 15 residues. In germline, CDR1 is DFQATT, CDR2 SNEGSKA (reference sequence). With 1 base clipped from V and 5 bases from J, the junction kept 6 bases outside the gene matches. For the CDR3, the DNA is TGCAGTGCTAGAGGGGGGACTAGCGCAATAGATACGCAGTATTTT. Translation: CSARGGTSAIDTQYF.

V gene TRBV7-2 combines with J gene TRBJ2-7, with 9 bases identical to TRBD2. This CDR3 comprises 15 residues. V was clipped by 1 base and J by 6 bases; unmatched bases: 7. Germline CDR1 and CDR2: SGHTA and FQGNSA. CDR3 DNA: TGTGCCAGCAGCTTAGAGGGGCTAGCGGGACTCGAGCAGTACTTC. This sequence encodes CASSLEGLAGLEQYF.

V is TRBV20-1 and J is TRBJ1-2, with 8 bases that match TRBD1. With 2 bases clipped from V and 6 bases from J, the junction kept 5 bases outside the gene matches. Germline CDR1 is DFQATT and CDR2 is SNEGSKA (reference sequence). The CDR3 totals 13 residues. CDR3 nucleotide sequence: TGCAGTGCTAGAACCCAGGGGGCGGATGGCTACACCTTC. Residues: CSARTQGADGYTF.

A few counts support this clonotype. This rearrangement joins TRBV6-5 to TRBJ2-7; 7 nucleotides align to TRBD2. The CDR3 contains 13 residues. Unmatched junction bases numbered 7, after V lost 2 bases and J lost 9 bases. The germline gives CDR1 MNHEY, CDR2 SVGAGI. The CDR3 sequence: CASSYAGGFGQYF. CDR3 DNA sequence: TGTGCCAGCAGTTACGCCGGGGGGTTCGGGCAGTACTTC.

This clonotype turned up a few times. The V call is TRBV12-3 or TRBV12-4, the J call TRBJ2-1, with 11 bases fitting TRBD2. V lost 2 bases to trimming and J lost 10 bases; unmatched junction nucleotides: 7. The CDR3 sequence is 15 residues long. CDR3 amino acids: CASSLQLAGVGEQFF. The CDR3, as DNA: TGTGCCAGCAGTTTACAACTAGCGGGAGTAGGGGAGCAGTTCTTC.

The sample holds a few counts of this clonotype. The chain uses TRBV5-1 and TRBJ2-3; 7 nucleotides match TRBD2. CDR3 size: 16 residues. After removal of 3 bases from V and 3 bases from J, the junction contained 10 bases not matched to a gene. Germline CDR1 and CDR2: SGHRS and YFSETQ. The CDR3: CASSSDRGGGTDTQYF. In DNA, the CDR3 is TGCGCCAGCAGCTCGGATCGCGGCGGGGGAACAGATACGCAGTATTTT.

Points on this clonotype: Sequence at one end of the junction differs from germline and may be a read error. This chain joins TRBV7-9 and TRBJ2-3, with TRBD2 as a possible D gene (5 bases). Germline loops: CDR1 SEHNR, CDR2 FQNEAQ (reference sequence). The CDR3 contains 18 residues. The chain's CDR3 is CASSLAHFALSSTDTQYF. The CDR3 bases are TGTGCCAGCAGCCTAGCCCACTTCGCTCTATCTAGCACAGATACGCAGTATTTT.

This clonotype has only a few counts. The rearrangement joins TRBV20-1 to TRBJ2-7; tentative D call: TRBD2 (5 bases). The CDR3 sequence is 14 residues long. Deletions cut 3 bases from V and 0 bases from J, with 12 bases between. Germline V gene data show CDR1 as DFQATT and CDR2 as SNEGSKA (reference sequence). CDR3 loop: CSASGVMGSYEQYF. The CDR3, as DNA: TGCAGTGCTAGCGGGGTAATGGGCTCCTACGAGCAGTACTTC.

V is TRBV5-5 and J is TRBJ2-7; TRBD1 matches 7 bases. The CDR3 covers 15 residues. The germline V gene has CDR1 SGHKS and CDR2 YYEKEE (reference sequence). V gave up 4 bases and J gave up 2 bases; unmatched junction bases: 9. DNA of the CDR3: TGTGCCAGCAGCCTCGGACAGGCGGCGGCCTACGAGCAGTACTTC. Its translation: CASSLGQAAAYEQYF.

This CDR3 reads CASSTPGEGQYF. CDR3 DNA sequence: TGTGCCAGTAGTACCCCGGGTGAAGGGCAGTACTTC. V is TRBV19 and J is TRBJ2-7; D not resolved. The CDR3 totals 12 residues. The germline V gene has CDR1 LNHDA and CDR2 SQIVND (reference sequence). Between the trimmed V and J ends, which lost 4 bases and 9 bases, there was a span of 13 bases.

The CDR3 loop is CASSYSNTGDYQETQYF. CDR3 DNA sequence: TGTGCCAGCAGTTACTCGAATACGGGAGATTACCAAGAGACCCAGTACTTC. The chain uses TRBV6-6 and TRBJ2-5, with D maybe TRBD2 (6 bases). V shed 0 bases and J shed 0 bases, with 14 bases lying between them. Germline-derived CDR1 and CDR2 are MNHNY and SVGAGI (reference sequence). The CDR3 is made up of 17 amino acids.

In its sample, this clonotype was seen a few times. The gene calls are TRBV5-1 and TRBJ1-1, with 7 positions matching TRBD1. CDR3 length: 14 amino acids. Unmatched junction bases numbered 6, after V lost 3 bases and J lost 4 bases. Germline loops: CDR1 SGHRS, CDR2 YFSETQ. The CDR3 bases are TGCGCCAGCAGCTGGGTCGGACAGGCCACTGAAGCTTTCTTT. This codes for CASSWVGQATEAFF.

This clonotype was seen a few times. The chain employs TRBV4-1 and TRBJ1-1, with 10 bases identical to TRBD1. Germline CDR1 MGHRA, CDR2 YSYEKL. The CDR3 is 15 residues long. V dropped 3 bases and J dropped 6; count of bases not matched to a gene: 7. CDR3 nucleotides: TGCGCCAGCAGCCACCGGGACAGGGGTATCGCTGAAGCTTTCTTT. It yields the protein CASSHRDRGIAEAFF.

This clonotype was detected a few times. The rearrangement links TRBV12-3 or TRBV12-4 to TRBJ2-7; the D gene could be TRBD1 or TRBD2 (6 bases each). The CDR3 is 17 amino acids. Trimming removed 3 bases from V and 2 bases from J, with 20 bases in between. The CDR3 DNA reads TGTGCCAGCAGTTTTCATCGGAGGGGCAGGGGTGCCTACGAGCAGTACTTC. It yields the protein CASSFHRRGRGAYEQYF.

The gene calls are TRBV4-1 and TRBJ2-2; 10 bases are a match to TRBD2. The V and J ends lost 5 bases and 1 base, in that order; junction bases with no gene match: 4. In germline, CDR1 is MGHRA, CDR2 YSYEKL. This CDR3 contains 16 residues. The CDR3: CASSSSGGLNTGELFF. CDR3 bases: TGCGCCAGCAGCTCTAGCGGGGGCCTGAACACCGGGGAGCTGTTTTTT.

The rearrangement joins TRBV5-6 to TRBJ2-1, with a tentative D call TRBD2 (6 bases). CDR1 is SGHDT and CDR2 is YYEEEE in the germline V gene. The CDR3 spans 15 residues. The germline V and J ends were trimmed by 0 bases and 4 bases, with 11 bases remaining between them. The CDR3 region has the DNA TGTGCCAGCAGCTTGGATGGGACTCGATACAATGAGCAGTTCTTC. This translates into CASSLDGTRYNEQFF.

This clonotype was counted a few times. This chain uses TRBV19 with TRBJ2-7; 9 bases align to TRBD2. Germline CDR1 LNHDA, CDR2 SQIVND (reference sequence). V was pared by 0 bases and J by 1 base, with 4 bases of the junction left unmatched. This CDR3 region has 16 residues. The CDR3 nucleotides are TGTGCCAGTAGTATAGATACTAGCGGGTCTTCCTACGAGCAGTACTTC. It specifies CASSIDTSGSSYEQYF.